These T cell receptor beta chains were read from a single sample in a study of blood T cell repertoires in COVID-19. Method: immunoSEQ multiplex PCR; TCRdb's copy keeps in-frame clones and lacks some. The table shows approximately 88,000 clones, with over 80% occurring only once. The specimen was peripheral blood. The receptors were gathered from a woman between 50 and 59 years old in a cohort sampled during active COVID-19. CDR3s include the opening cysteine and the closing phenylalanine or tryptophan. The D gene is left open where the match is weak. Some rows mark clone size as missing; the rest say once, few, many or name a class of expanded clone.

size,D,J,V,CDR3,DNA
-,TRBD2,TRBJ2-7,TRBV5-1,CASSSGTSEREQYF,TGCGCCAGCAGCAGCGGGACTAGCGAACGGGAGCAGTACTTC
-,-,TRBJ2-1,TRBV5-1,CASSLFPGDYNEQFF,TGCGCCAGCAGCTTGTTTCCAGGGGACTACAATGAGCAGTTCTTC
-,-,TRBJ1-5,TRBV28,CASRRQFNQPQHF,TGTGCCAGCAGGCGACAGTTCAATCAGCCCCAGCATTTT
-,-,TRBJ1-5,TRBV18,CASSPGGGNQPQHF,TGTGCCAGCTCACCAGGGGGCGGCAATCAGCCCCAGCATTTT
-,-,TRBJ1-5,TRBV2,CASEFDEGNQPQHF,TGTGCCAGCGAATTCGACGAGGGCAATCAGCCCCAGCATTTT
once,TRBD1,TRBJ2-7,TRBV2,CASSQGEEQYF,TGTGCCAGCAGCCAGGGGGAAGAGCAGTACTTC
-,TRBD2,TRBJ2-1,TRBV4-1,CASSLGLAGEGNEQFF,TGCGCCAGCAGCCTGGGACTAGCGGGAGAGGGAAATGAGCAGTTCTTC
-,-,TRBJ1-3,TRBV9,CASSGRHSGNTIYF,TGTGCCAGCAGCGGGCGACACTCTGGAAACACCATATATTTT
-,TRBD2,TRBJ2-2,TRBV7-2,CASSLAGTSVGELFF,TGTGCCAGCAGCTTGGCCGGGACTAGCGTCGGGGAGCTGTTTTTT
-,TRBD2,TRBJ2-3,TRBV5-1,CASSWGLETDTQYF,TGCGCCAGCAGCTGGGGACTAGAAACAGATACGCAGTATTTT
-,-,TRBJ2-3,TRBV4-2,CASSQDRASYTSLMSETYF,TGTGCCAGCAGCCAAGATCGGGCAAGTTATACTAGCCTTATGTCTGAGACGTATTTT
medium-sized,-,TRBJ1-2,TRBV30,CAWSPGGPGMGYGYTF,TGTGCCTGGAGTCCCGGGGGACCGGGAATGGGCTATGGCTACACCTTC
-,-,TRBJ1-1,TRBV19,CASSTGQTTLGAFF,TGTGCCAGTAGTACCGGACAGACAACCCTGGGGGCTTTCTTT
-,TRBD1,TRBJ2-2,TRBV5-1,CASSFRTGNTGELFF,TGCGCCAGCAGCTTCCGGACAGGGAACACCGGGGAGCTGTTTTTT
-,-,TRBJ2-3,TRBV9,CASSRGGASTDTQYF,TGTGCCAGCTCCCGAGGGGGGGCTTCAACAGATACGCAGTATTTT
few,-,TRBJ2-1,TRBV6-5,CASSYSSGSYNEQFF,TGTGCCAGCAGTTACTCTAGCGGCTCCTACAATGAGCAGTTCTTC
-,TRBD1,TRBJ1-6,TRBV7-2,CASSITGGNSPLHF,TGTGCCAGCAGCATTACAGGGGGCAATTCACCCCTCCACTTT
-,-,TRBJ1-5,TRBV7-9,CASSLGVAQPQHF,TGTGCCAGCAGCTTAGGTGTGGCTCAGCCCCAGCATTTT
-,-,TRBJ1-4,TRBV28,CASSLVVLGTTEKLFF,TGTGCCAGCAGTTTGGTCGTTCTGGGGACAACTGAAAAACTGTTTTTT
-,-,TRBJ1-1,TRBV10-3,CAINGQGLGTEAFF,TGTGCCATCAACGGGCAGGGGTTAGGTACTGAAGCTTTCTTT
-,-,TRBJ1-3,TRBV5-1,CASSLQGISGNTIYF,TGCGCCAGCAGCTTACAGGGAATCTCTGGAAACACCATATATTTT
-,-,TRBJ1-6,TRBV5-5,CASSLSGGRNSPLHF,TGTGCCAGCAGCTTGTCCGGGGGTCGTAATTCACCCCTCCACTTT
-,-,TRBJ2-7,TRBV28,CASSRPETLEQYF,TGTGCCAGCAGTCGACCCGAGACACTCGAGCAGTACTTC
-,-,TRBJ2-7,TRBV6-5,CASTGDTYEQYF,TGTGCCAGCACCGGGGACACCTACGAGCAGTACTTC
once,-,TRBJ1-1,TRBV5-1,CASSVPGGVEAFF,TGCGCCAGCAGCGTCCCTGGGGGGGTTGAAGCTTTCTTT
-,-,TRBJ2-7,TRBV29-1,CSVEEQGDEQYF,TGCAGCGTTGAAGAACAGGGCGACGAGCAGTACTTC
-,TRBD2,TRBJ2-7,TRBV19,CASSNGLAGALPYEQYF,TGTGCCAGTAGCAACGGACTAGCGGGGGCTCTACCCTACGAGCAGTACTTC
once,-,TRBJ2-2,TRBV6-5,CASVKTLYTGELFF,TGTGCCAGCGTTAAAACCCTATACACCGGGGAGCTGTTTTTT
once,TRBD2,TRBJ2-5,TRBV4-2,CASSPTSGETQYF,TGTGCCAGCAGCCCGACTAGCGGGGAGACCCAGTACTTC
-,-,TRBJ1-4,TRBV12-3/TRBV12-4,CATAGTRAEKLFF,TGTGCCACAGCCGGGACACGTGCTGAAAAACTGTTTTTT
once,TRBD1,TRBJ2-3,TRBV6-1,CASSETLTGGTDTQYF,TGTGCCAGCAGTGAAACCTTGACAGGGGGCACAGATACGCAGTATTTT
-,-,TRBJ1-5,TRBV2,CAIRADYSNQPQHF,TGTGCCATCCGGGCAGACTATAGCAATCAGCCCCAGCATTTT
few,-,TRBJ2-7,TRBV9,CASSADLAGQDKIGQYF,TGTGCCAGCAGCGCAGACCTAGCGGGACAGGATAAGATCGGGCAGTACTTC
-,-,TRBJ1-1,TRBV12-3/TRBV12-4,CASGRGAGAEAFF,TGTGCCAGCGGTAGGGGGGCGGGAGCTGAAGCTTTCTTT
few,TRBD2,TRBJ2-7,TRBV11-2,CASSPAGGLFYGSYEQYF,TGTGCCAGCAGCCCAGCGGGAGGGCTGTTTTATGGCTCCTACGAGCAGTACTTC
-,-,TRBJ2-3,TRBV5-1,CASSLVGGAFTDTQYF,TGCGCCAGCAGCTTGGTAGGGGGGGCCTTCACAGATACGCAGTATTTT
-,TRBD2,TRBJ2-7,TRBV6-5,CASSLSGTYEQYF,TGTGCCAGCAGCCTAAGCGGGACCTACGAGCAGTACTTC
few,TRBD1,TRBJ1-2,TRBV10-3,CAISEPGTGVGIRYGYTF,TGTGCCATCAGTGAGCCCGGGACAGGGGTAGGCATTCGTTATGGCTACACCTTC
once,TRBD1,TRBJ2-3,TRBV12-3/TRBV12-4,CASRGQGASTQYF,TGTGCCAGCAGGGGACAGGGGGCGAGTACGCAGTATTTT
-,TRBD1,TRBJ2-2,TRBV28,CASSSPGTGGYTGELFF,TGTGCCAGCAGTTCCCCCGGGACAGGGGGGTACACCGGGGAGCTGTTTTTT
few,TRBD1,TRBJ2-2,TRBV4-2,CASRKGQGDNTGELFF,TGTGCCAGCAGGAAGGGACAGGGGGACAACACCGGGGAGCTGTTTTTT
-,TRBD1,TRBJ2-7,TRBV27,CASSPGQGRWSEQYF,TGTGCCAGCAGTCCGGGACAGGGCAGGTGGAGCGAGCAGTACTTC
-,-,TRBJ1-3,TRBV5-1,CASSDLTGSSGNTIYF,TGCGCCAGCAGCGACTTGACAGGCAGCTCTGGAAACACCATATATTTT
-,TRBD1,TRBJ2-5,TRBV19,CASSTGQGSFETQYF,TGTGCCAGTAGCACCGGACAGGGGTCATTTGAGACCCAGTACTTC
-,TRBD1,TRBJ1-2,TRBV28,CASSPYNQGQGELDGYTF,TGTGCCAGCAGCCCCTACAACCAGGGACAGGGAGAGTTAGATGGCTACACCTTC
-,TRBD1,TRBJ2-5,TRBV5-1,CASSIQGGLETQYF,TGCGCCAGCAGCATACAGGGGGGATTGGAGACCCAGTACTTC
-,TRBD1,TRBJ2-7,TRBV2,CASRSGQFYEQYF,TGTGCCAGCAGGTCGGGACAGTTCTACGAGCAGTACTTC
-,TRBD1,TRBJ1-5,TRBV28,CASSLQGTHQPQHF,TGTGCCAGCAGCCTACAGGGGACCCATCAGCCCCAGCATTTT
-,-,TRBJ2-1,TRBV18,CASSPPTGRNEQFF,TGTGCCAGCTCACCACCGACAGGTAGGAATGAGCAGTTCTTC
-,-,TRBJ2-2,TRBV7-9,CASSELGSTGELFF,TGTGCCAGCAGCGAACTAGGAAGCACCGGGGAGCTGTTTTTT
once,TRBD1,TRBJ1-2,TRBV4-2,CASSQDLDRVVGYTF,TGTGCCAGCAGCCAAGACTTGGACAGGGTTGTTGGCTACACCTTC
-,-,TRBJ2-7,TRBV5-1,CASSVDRIYEQYF,TGCGCCAGCAGCGTCGACAGGATCTACGAGCAGTACTTC
-,-,TRBJ1-2,TRBV6-4,CASSDSWQTTNYGYTF,TGTGCCAGCAGTGACTCTTGGCAGACAACTAACTATGGCTACACCTTC
-,-,TRBJ1-1,TRBV3-1/TRBV3-2,CASSLTPNTEAFF,TGTGCCAGCAGCCTTACACCGAACACTGAAGCTTTCTTT